This T cell receptor (beta chain) was retrieved from a study of response to subunit inactivated influenza vaccine. Broader study findings: Authors suggested each seasonal flu vaccination may recruit only limited numbers of new T cells.

TCRdb redid the calling of the RT-PCR reads with MiXCR, one entry per CDR3 protein. Of under 200,000 distinct CDR3 sequences in the sample, roughly a tenth were seen once. This clonotype has just a few counts. The antigen remains unidentified. The germline V and J ends were trimmed by 2 bases and 1 base, with 11 bases remaining between them. The CDR3 extends over 15 amino acids. Germline V gene sequence: CDR1 SNHLY, CDR2 FYNNEI. This sample comprised non-naive T cells sorted from PBMCs, obtained 40 to 50 days after vaccination. The receptor comes from a man aged 50-59 years who received an inactivated influenza vaccine. The rearrangement joins TRBV2 to TRBJ1-2; D remains unclear. The CDR3: CASSESLRNNYGYTF. CDR3 coding DNA: TGTGCCAGCAGTGAAAGTTTACGGAATAACTATGGCTACACCTTC. Filled out from reference TRBV2 and TRBJ1-2, the complete variable domain reads EPEVTQTPSHQVTQMGQEVILRCVPISNHLYFYWYRQILGQKVEFLVSFYNNEISEKSEIFDDQFSVERPDGSNFTLKIRSTKLEDSAMYFCASSESLRNNYGYTFGSGTRLTVV.